This T cell receptor (beta chain) originates from a study of T cell repertoires in cytomegalovirus infection (dated by TCRdb to between 2018 and 2021). The study in broad terms: Donor HLA type was relevant to the analysis, as public TCR beta signatures indicated carriage of CMV infection together with the matching HLA type.

This sample was sequenced with an Illumina HiSeq 1500. Clones were called with MiXCR by TCRdb after fastp trimmed the public reads at Q25, and only in-frame beta chains were retained. CDR3 protein duplicates are merged, each entry listing the most common genes and DNA. This sample comprises about 260,000 distinct CDR3 sequences, approximately 13% of them detected only once. Around 9.5% of the sample comes from the top ten. Beyond this particular receptor, the publication reports: The ex vivo response was dominated by HLA-C-restricted CMV-specific TCR beta clonotypes, and the single most frequent clonotype in two of eight donors was supplied by these HLA-C-restricted clonotypes. In both this cohort and an independent roughly 400-donor cohort, the cumulative frequency of public TCR beta family members distinguished carriers of CMV infection plus the relevant HLA type.

This clonotype occurred many times. Its antigen is unknown. No clone much larger than this one lies a single base away; base qualities are absent. Reading from cysteine to phenylalanine, the CDR3 counts 15 amino acids. The kept DNA is CDR3 alone, 45 bases in frame from the first base. V drops 2 bases and J drops 12 bases, leaving 20 bases in between. From the germline V gene, CDR1 is SGHTA and CDR2 is FQGNSA. This sequence originates from a human donor in good health (CMV status not recorded). Some clones in this sample may be carry-over from other donors' samples. Sequenced input: PBMCs. This chain joins TRBV7-2 to TRBJ2-1; the D gene is not confidently resolved. The DNA sequence is as follows: TGTGCCAGCAGCTTACGTGGAAGTGCGACCTTGGGGCAGTTCTTC. Translation gives CASSLRGSATLGQFF.